This T cell receptor beta chain is from a study of cytomegalovirus exposure and HLA in healthy donors. This CDR3 spans 17 amino acids. Germline assignment: CDR1 MNHEY and CDR2 SMNVEV (reference sequence). The ends were cut back, 4 bases at V and 0 bases at J, with 15 bases in the middle. PCR primers comprised 60 Vbeta and 13 Jbeta primers. Assay used: immunoSEQ multiplex PCR; TCRdb lists only in-frame clones, some missing. The sample consists of 200,000 or so clones, about 74% of them appearing once. Sequenced: PBMCs. The receptor was isolated from a man aged 35 to 55 in good health and CMV-seronegative. The V gene is TRBV27, the J gene TRBJ1-4; D uncertain. Here the CDR3 DNA reads TGTGCCAGCAGTTATGGCCTACCGGGGTCAACTAATGAAAAACTGTTTTTT. This sequence encodes CASSYGLPGSTNEKLFF.